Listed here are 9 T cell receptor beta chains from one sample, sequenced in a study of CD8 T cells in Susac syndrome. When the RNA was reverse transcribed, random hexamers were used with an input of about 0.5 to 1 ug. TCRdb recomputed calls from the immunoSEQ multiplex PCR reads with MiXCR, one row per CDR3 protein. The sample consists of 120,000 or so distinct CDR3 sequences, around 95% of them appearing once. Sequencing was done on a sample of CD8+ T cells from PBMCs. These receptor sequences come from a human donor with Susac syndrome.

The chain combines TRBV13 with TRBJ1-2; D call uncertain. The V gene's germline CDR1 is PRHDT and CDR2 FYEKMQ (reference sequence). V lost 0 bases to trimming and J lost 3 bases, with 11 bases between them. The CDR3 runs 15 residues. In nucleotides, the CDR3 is TGTGCCAGCAGCTTAGGTCACAACGAGGACTATGGCTACACCTTC. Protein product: CASSLGHNEDYGYTF.

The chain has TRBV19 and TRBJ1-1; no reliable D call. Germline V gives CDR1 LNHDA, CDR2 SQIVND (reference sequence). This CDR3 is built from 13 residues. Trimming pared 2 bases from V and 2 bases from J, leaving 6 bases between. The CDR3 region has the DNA TGTGCCAGTAGTATATGGCCCAACACTGAAGCTTTCTTT. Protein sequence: CASSIWPNTEAFF.

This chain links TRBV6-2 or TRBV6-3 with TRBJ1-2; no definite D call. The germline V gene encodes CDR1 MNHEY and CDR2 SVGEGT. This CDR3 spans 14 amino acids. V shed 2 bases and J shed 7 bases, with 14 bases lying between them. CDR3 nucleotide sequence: TGTGCCAGCAGTTACGTGCGTCAGGTATTTGGCTACACCTTC. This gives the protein CASSYVRQVFGYTF.

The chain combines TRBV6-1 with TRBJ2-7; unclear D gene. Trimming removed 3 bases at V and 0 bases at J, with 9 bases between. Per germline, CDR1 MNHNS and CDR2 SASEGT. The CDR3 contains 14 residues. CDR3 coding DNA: TGTGCCAGCAGTGAGCTACCTCACTCCTACGAGCAGTACTTC. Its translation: CASSELPHSYEQYF.

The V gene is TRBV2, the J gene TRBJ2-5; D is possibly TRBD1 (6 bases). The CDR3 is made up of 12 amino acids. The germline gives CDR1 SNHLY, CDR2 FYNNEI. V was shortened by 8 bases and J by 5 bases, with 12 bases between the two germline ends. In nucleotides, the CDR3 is TGTGCCAGCTGTACAGGGTTGGAGACCCAGTACTTC. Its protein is CASCTGLETQYF.

CDR3: CASSISGLAEQSSYNEQFF. CDR3 DNA: TGTGCCAGTAGTATCTCCGGACTAGCGGAACAGAGCTCCTACAATGAGCAGTTCTTC. V usage is TRBV19 and J usage is TRBJ2-1, with TRBD2 matching over 10 bases. Trimming removed 3 bases from V and 0 bases from J; junction bases left unmatched: 11. This CDR3 is built from 19 residues. CDR1 and CDR2 (germline): LNHDA, SQIVND (reference sequence).

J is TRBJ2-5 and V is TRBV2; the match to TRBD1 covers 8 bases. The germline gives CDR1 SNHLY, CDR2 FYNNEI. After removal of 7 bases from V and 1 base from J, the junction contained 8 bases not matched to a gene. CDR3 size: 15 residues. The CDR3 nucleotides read TGTGCCAGCACCCTAGGCAGGGGGCCCCAAGAGACCCAGTACTTC. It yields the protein CASTLGRGPQETQYF.

The CDR3 region has the DNA TGTGCCAGCAGCCACGGGAGTCGTACAGCCGATACGCAGTATTTT. This gives the protein CASSHGSRTADTQYF. The genes are TRBV27 and TRBJ2-3; tentatively, D is TRBD2 (6 bases). Trimming took 6 bases from V and 6 from J, leaving 19 bases between them. The germline V gene encodes CDR1 MNHEY and CDR2 SMNVEV (reference sequence). The CDR3 spans 15 residues.

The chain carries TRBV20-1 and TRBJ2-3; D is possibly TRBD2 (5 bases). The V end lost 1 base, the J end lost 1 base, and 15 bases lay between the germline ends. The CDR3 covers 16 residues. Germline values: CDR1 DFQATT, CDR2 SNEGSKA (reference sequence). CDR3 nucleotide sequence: TGCAGTGCTAGAGGTGGTAGCTCGAGGGGCACAGATACGCAGTATTTT. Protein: CSARGGSSRGTDTQYF.